One and the same sample provided the 31 T cell receptor beta chains below, sequenced in a study of blood T cell repertoires in COVID-19. The protocol was immunoSEQ multiplex PCR, while the TCRdb copy is restricted to in-frame clones and leaves out a portion. The table lists roughly 54,000 clones, roughly 90% of them singletons. Sequences were obtained from peripheral blood. These receptors were obtained from a man aged 45-60 years with acute or convalescent COVID-19.

The J gene is TRBJ2-1, the V gene TRBV27, with 10 bases aligning to TRBD2. V was clipped by 3 bases and J by 6 bases; unmatched bases: 8. CDR1 and CDR2 from the germline V gene are MNHEY and SMNVEV (reference sequence). The CDR3 loop spans 16 amino acids. The CDR3 is CASSFPSTSGINEQFF. The CDR3 coding sequence is TGTGCCAGCAGTTTCCCCTCCACTAGCGGGATCAATGAGCAGTTCTTC.

This clone was recorded only once. The gene calls are TRBV21-1 and TRBJ1-3; the table names TRBD1, a call not compared with the DNA. TRBV21-1 is assigned pseudogene status. CDR3 length equals 22 residues. For the CDR3, the DNA is TGTGCCAGCAGCAATTTGCCGGCGAAGAGCACAGATTTTCAAAGCTCTGGAAACACCATATATTTT. Residues: CASSNLPAKSTDFQSSGNTIYF.

CDR3 residues: CASSLWSRQGRDGYTF. The CDR3, as DNA: TGTGCCAGCAGTTTATGGTCGCGGCAGGGGAGGGATGGCTACACCTTC. V is TRBV27 and J is TRBJ1-2, with D possibly being TRBD1 (6 bases). The CDR3 length is 16 residues. V was shortened by 1 base and J by 6 bases, with 18 bases between the two germline ends. Germline V gene sequence: CDR1 MNHEY, CDR2 SMNVEV (reference sequence).

V gene TRBV5-1 combines with J gene TRBJ2-1; 9 bases map to TRBD2. J was trimmed by 2 bases and V by 0 bases; bases with no gene match: 6. The CDR3 contains 17 residues. The germline CDR1 and CDR2 sequences are SGHRS and YFSETQ. CDR3 nucleotides: TGCGCCAGCAGCTTGGTAGCTAGCGGGAACCCCTACAATGAGCAGTTCTTC. The encoded protein is CASSLVASGNPYNEQFF.

The chain combines TRBV6-2 or TRBV6-3 with TRBJ1-2; D is undetermined. V lost 7 bases and J 3 bases, leaving 12 bases between the germline ends. This CDR3 region has 13 residues. Germline V gene data show CDR1 as MNHEY and CDR2 as SVGEGT. CDR3: CASNPGLDYGYTF. In DNA, the CDR3 is TGTGCCAGCAACCCTGGACTGGACTATGGCTACACCTTC.

The CDR3 here is CASSLTSGGLTYEQYF. The CDR3 region has the DNA TGTGCCAGCAGCCTTACTTCGGGGGGTTTGACCTACGAGCAGTACTTC. The V and J genes are TRBV7-9 and TRBJ2-7, with 7 bases identical to TRBD2. The V segment lost 5 bases and the J segment 2 bases; nucleotides outside the gene matches: 12. The CDR3 has 16 residues. CDR1 SEHNR and CDR2 FQNEAQ come from the germline V gene (reference sequence).

The chain combines TRBV10-3 with TRBJ1-1, with 10 bases identical to TRBD1. Germline V gene sequence: CDR1 ENHRY, CDR2 SYGVKD. CDR3 length equals 14 residues. V dropped 1 base and J dropped 10; count of bases not matched to a gene: 6. DNA for the CDR3: TGTGCCATCAGTGAGTTTGGGACAGGGGAAGGAGCTTTCTTT. Translated, it gives CAISEFGTGEGAFF.

The V gene is TRBV19, the J gene TRBJ2-5; tentative D call: TRBD1 (6 bases). Germline V CDR1 and CDR2: LNHDA, SQIVND (reference sequence). V was trimmed by 6 bases and J by 5 bases, leaving 10 bases between them. The CDR3 spans 12 residues. The CDR3 is CASRGTRETQYF. The CDR3 region has the DNA TGTGCCAGTAGAGGGACACGGGAGACCCAGTACTTC.

This rearrangement joins TRBV6-6 to TRBJ1-1, with 7 nucleotides matching TRBD1. Germline CDR1 is MNHNY and CDR2 is SVGAGI (reference sequence). J gave up 4 bases and V 2 bases, and 7 bases lay outside the gene matches. The CDR3 covers 15 residues. CDR3 bases: TGTGCCAGCAGTTACCCGGCAGGGGGAGGCACTGAAGCTTTCTTT. This gives the protein CASSYPAGGGTEAFF.

This rearrangement joins TRBV10-3 to TRBJ1-1, with D possibly TRBD1 on 6 matching bases. Per the germline V gene, CDR1 is ENHRY and CDR2 is SYGVKD. V was trimmed by 2 bases and J by 1 base, leaving 14 bases between them. The CDR3 runs to 16 residues. The DNA for the CDR3 is TGTGCCATCAGTGAGATTTGGGGGCACCAGAACACTGAAGCTTTCTTT. Protein product: CAISEIWGHQNTEAFF.

V usage is TRBV27 and J usage is TRBJ2-1; D remains unclear. Trimming stripped 0 bases from V and 0 bases from J, with 9 bases between. The CDR3 loop spans 16 amino acids. CDR1 and CDR2 from the germline V gene are MNHEY and SMNVEV (reference sequence). The CDR3 sequence is CASSLSAVSSYNEQFF. As DNA, the CDR3 is TGTGCCAGCAGTTTATCGGCGGTTAGCTCCTACAATGAGCAGTTCTTC.

The chain joins TRBV30 to TRBJ2-3, with D maybe TRBD2 (6 bases). The V end lost 1 base, the J end lost 4 bases, and 27 bases lay between the germline ends. The CDR3 is 19 amino acids. Germline V gene sequence: CDR1 GTSNPN, CDR2 SVGIG (reference sequence). The CDR3 coding sequence is TGTGCCTGGAGTGGGCTTGGGGGTATAGCGGACGGGTATGCAGATACGCAGTATTTT. As protein: CAWSGLGGIADGYADTQYF.

The rearrangement joins TRBV27 to TRBJ2-7, with D uncertain. The V and J ends lost 2 bases and 2 bases respectively, with 7 bases between them. CDR1 MNHEY and CDR2 SMNVEV come from the germline V gene (reference sequence). CDR3 length equals 13 residues. CDR3 sequence (DNA): TGTGCCAGCAGTTTACGCGCAACCTACGAGCAGTACTTC. Amino acid sequence: CASSLRATYEQYF.

V usage is TRBV5-1 and J usage is TRBJ2-7, with a tentative D call TRBD1 (7 bases). This CDR3 contains 15 residues. V was cut by 4 bases and J by 2 bases, with 16 bases left in between. The germline V gene encodes CDR1 SGHRS and CDR2 YFSETQ. This chain's CDR3 is CASSRGTVGTYEQYF. As DNA, the CDR3 is TGCGCCAGCAGCCGCGGGACAGTCGGAACCTACGAGCAGTACTTC. The whole variable domain, remainder taken from reference TRBV5-1 and TRBJ2-7, is KAGVTQTPRYLIKTRGQQVTLSCSPISGHRSVSWYQQTPGQGLQFLFEYFSETQRNKGNFPGRFSGRQFSNSRSEMNVSTLELGDSALYLCASSRGTVGTYEQYFGPGTRLTVT.

The chain links TRBV2 to TRBJ1-5, with 7 bases aligning to TRBD1. Germline CDR1 and CDR2: SNHLY and FYNNEI. The CDR3 consists of 16 residues. V was clipped by 1 base and J by 2 bases; unmatched bases: 5. CDR3 loop: CASSEEGARGNQPQHF. The CDR3 nucleotides read TGTGCCAGCAGTGAAGAGGGGGCGCGTGGCAATCAGCCCCAGCATTTT. Based on the CDR3 plus reference TRBV2 and TRBJ1-5, the full variable domain is EPEVTQTPSHQVTQMGQEVILRCVPISNHLYFYWYRQILGQKVEFLVSFYNNEISEKSEIFDDQFSVERPDGSNFTLKIRSTKLEDSAMYFCASSEEGARGNQPQHFGDGTRLSIL.

The chain is built from TRBV7-9 and TRBJ2-7; D is perhaps TRBD2 (6 bases). The CDR3 has 14 residues. Germline CDR1 reads SEHNR; CDR2 reads FQNEAQ (reference sequence). V gave up 4 bases and J gave up 3 bases, with 13 bases separating them. The chain's CDR3 is CASSSAGLNYEQYF. DNA for the CDR3: TGTGCCAGCAGCTCGGCTGGACTAAACTACGAGCAGTACTTC.

This sequence joins TRBV11-2 and TRBJ2-2, with D possibly matching TRBD2 (7 bases). Trimming left V 0 bases short and J 4 bases short, with 15 bases between. Per the germline V gene, CDR1 is SGHAT and CDR2 is FQNNGV. The CDR3 loop spans 17 amino acids. CDR3 sequence: CASSLDVGGGSTGELFF. The CDR3 coding sequence is TGTGCCAGCAGCTTAGATGTAGGGGGGGGCTCCACCGGGGAGCTGTTTTTT.

The J gene is TRBJ2-1, the V gene TRBV12-3 or TRBV12-4; 7 bases agree with TRBD2. This CDR3 comprises 13 residues. The junction had 3 bases not matched to a gene; V was cut back by 1 base and J by 9 bases. The CDR3 DNA reads as TGTGCCAGCAGTTTAGGCGGGAGCATTGAGCAGTTCTTC. This encodes CASSLGGSIEQFF.

The chain employs TRBV5-1 and TRBJ2-5, with 7 bases matching TRBD2. CDR3 length: 15 amino acids. V trimming: 3 bases; J trimming: 0 bases; junction bases outside the gene matches: 5. CDR1 is SGHRS, CDR2 YFSETQ, per germline. The CDR3 region is CASSSPSGYQETQYF. The DNA for the CDR3 is TGCGCCAGCAGCTCCCCTAGCGGTTACCAAGAGACCCAGTACTTC.

This clone appeared a single time. This chain uses TRBV6-6 with TRBJ1-6, with D perhaps matching TRBD1 (5 bases). CDR1 and CDR2 (germline): MNHNY, SVGAGI (reference sequence). CDR3 length: 16 amino acids. V lost 6 bases and J 6 bases, leaving 18 bases between the germline ends. The CDR3 nucleotides read TGTGCCAGCAGAACGCTCGCGGGACGATTTAATTCACCCCTCCACTTT. Residues: CASRTLAGRFNSPLHF.

This clone has only a few counts. This sequence joins TRBV21-1 and TRBJ1-3. TRBV21-1 is flagged as a pseudogene. The CDR3 runs 17 residues. The CDR3 region has the DNA TGTGCCAGCAGCAAAGCCGCCCCTCTAAGCTCTGGAAACACCATATATTTT. Protein: CASSKAAPLSSGNTIYF.

The chain employs TRBV6-4 and TRBJ1-6; D ambiguous. The CDR3 covers 14 residues. The germline CDR1 and CDR2 sequences are MRHNA and SNTAGT. Trimming cost V 3 bases and J 7 bases, with 10 bases left between them. The CDR3 spells CASSEFPENSPLHF. CDR3 sequence (DNA): TGTGCCAGCAGTGAATTCCCGGAGAATTCACCCCTCCACTTT.

The chain links TRBV13 to TRBJ2-2; perhaps TRBD2 as D (5 bases). V was clipped by 2 bases and J by 6 bases, with 10 bases between them. The CDR3 contains 14 residues. Looked up from germline, CDR1 is PRHDT and CDR2 is FYEKMQ (reference sequence). The CDR3 DNA reads as TGTGCCAGCAGCTTAAATCAGGAGGCCGGGGAGCTGTTTTTT. This codes for CASSLNQEAGELFF. The variable domain in full, completed from reference TRBV13 and TRBJ2-2, reads AAGVIQSPRHLIKEKRETATLKCYPIPRHDTVYWYQQGPGQDPQFLISFYEKMQSDKGSIPDRFSAQQFSDYHSELNMSSLELGDSALYFCASSLNQEAGELFFGEGSRLTVL.

The rearrangement uses TRBV5-4 and TRBJ2-1, with TRBD1 matching over 9 bases. The CDR3 consists of 16 residues. The germline gives CDR1 SGHNT, CDR2 YYREEE (reference sequence). The V segment lost 4 bases and the J segment 7 bases; nucleotides outside the gene matches: 12. CDR3 coding DNA: TGTGCCAGCAGCATTTCCGGGACAGGGAGTTGGAATGAGCAGTTCTTC. It yields the protein CASSISGTGSWNEQFF.

This rearrangement joins TRBV15 to TRBJ2-7; D might be TRBD2 (5 bases). The germline CDR1 and CDR2 sequences are LNHNV and YYDKDF (reference sequence). Deletions cut 0 bases from V and 0 bases from J, with 12 bases between. The CDR3 has 16 amino acids. The CDR3 reads CATSRDKRGSSYEQYF. DNA of the CDR3: TGTGCCACCAGCAGAGATAAACGGGGTAGCTCCTACGAGCAGTACTTC.

V is TRBV24-1 and J is TRBJ2-1, with D possibly being TRBD2 (6 bases). Germline V gene data show CDR1 as KGHDR and CDR2 as SFDVKD. This CDR3 contains 13 residues. V lost 4 bases and J 7 bases, leaving 10 bases between the germline ends. The CDR3 coding sequence is TGTGCCACCAGTGAAGCGGGTCTAAATGAGCAGTTCTTC. Its protein product is CATSEAGLNEQFF.

This chain uses TRBV29-1 with TRBJ1-1; D not certain. The CDR3 loop spans 11 amino acids. The V end was cut by 0 bases, the J end by 9 bases, with 8 bases between. Looked up from germline, CDR1 is SQVTM and CDR2 is ANQGSEA. For the CDR3, the DNA is TGCAGCGTTGAAGAGGCTAGAAAAGCTTTCTTT. Protein sequence: CSVEEARKAFF.

This clone was recorded a few times. V is TRBV14 and J is TRBJ2-1; 9 bases line up with TRBD2. Per germline, CDR1 SGHDN and CDR2 FVKESK. The CDR3 covers 18 residues. Trimming at V came to 2 bases and at J to 0 bases, leaving 8 bases not matched to a gene. The CDR3 nucleotides are TGTGCCAGCAGCCAAACCCTAGCGGGATGGAGCTCCTACAATGAGCAGTTCTTC. Protein: CASSQTLAGWSSYNEQFF. The full variable domain, completed using reference TRBV14 and TRBJ2-1, is EAGVTQFPSHSVIEKGQTVTLRCDPISGHDNLYWYRRVMGKEIKFLLHFVKESKQDESGMPNNRFLAERTGGTYSTLKVQPAELEDSGVYFCASSQTLAGWSSYNEQFFGPGTRLTVL.

The chain employs TRBV2 and TRBJ2-3; D is possibly TRBD2 (6 bases). V was cut by 2 bases and J by 4 bases, with 16 bases left in between. The CDR3 contains 16 residues. CDR1 is SNHLY, CDR2 FYNNEI, per germline. The CDR3 DNA follows: TGTGCCAGCAGTGAAATTCGTACCGGGACTTCAGATACGCAGTATTTT. Translation: CASSEIRTGTSDTQYF.

This rearrangement joins TRBV7-9 to TRBJ1-2; TRBD1 matches at 9 bases. Germline V gene data show CDR1 as SEHNR and CDR2 as FQNEAQ (reference sequence). The trim removed 1 base at V and 6 bases at J, leaving 6 bases unmatched. The CDR3 loop spans 15 amino acids. CDR3 nucleotide sequence: TGTGCCAGCAGCTTAGGGGACAGGGCCGGGGATGGCTACACCTTC. Its translation is CASSLGDRAGDGYTF.

The rearrangement joins TRBV23-1 to TRBJ2-3, with 7 bases aligning to TRBD2. TRBV23-1 is recorded as an ORF, its role being uncertain. CDR3 size: 19 residues. Germline trimming cut 0 bases from V and 0 bases from J; bases unmatched to any gene: 12. The CDR3, as DNA: TGCGCCAGCAGTCAATCGCGGGGGAGCGCGGGAGCTAGCACAGATACGCAGTATTTT. Its translation: CASSQSRGSAGASTDTQYF.